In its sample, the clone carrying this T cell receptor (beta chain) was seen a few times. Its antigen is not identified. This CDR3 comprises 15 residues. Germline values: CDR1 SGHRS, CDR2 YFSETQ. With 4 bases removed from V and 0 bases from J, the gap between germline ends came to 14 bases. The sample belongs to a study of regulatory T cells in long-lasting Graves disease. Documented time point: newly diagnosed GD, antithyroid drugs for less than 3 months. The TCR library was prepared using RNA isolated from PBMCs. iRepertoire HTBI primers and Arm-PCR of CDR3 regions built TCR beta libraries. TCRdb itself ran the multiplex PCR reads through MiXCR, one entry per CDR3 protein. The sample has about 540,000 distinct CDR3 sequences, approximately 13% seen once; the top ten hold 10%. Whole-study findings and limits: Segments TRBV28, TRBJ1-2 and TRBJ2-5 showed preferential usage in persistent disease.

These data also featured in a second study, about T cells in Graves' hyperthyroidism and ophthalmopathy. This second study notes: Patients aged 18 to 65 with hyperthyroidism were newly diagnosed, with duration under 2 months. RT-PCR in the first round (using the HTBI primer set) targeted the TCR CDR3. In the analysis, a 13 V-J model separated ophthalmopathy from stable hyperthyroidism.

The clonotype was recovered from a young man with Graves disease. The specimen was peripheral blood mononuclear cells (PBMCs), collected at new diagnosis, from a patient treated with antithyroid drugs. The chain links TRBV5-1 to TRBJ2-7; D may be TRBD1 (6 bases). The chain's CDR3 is CASSRRTDHSYEQYF. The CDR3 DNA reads TGCGCCAGCAGCAGGAGGACAGACCACTCCTACGAGCAGTACTTC.